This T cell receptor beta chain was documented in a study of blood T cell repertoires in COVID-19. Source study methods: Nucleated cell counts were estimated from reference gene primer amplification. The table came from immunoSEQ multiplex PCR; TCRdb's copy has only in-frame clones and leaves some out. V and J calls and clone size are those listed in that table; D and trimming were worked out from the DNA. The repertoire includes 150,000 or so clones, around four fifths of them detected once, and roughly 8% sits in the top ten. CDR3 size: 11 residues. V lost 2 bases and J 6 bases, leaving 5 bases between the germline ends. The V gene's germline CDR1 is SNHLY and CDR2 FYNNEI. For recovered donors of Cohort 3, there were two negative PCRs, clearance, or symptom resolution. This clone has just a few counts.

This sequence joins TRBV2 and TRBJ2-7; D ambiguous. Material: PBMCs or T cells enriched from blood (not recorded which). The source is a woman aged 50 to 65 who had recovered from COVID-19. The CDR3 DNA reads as TGTGCCAGCAGTGAACTAGGCGAGCAGTACTTC. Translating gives CASSELGEQYF.